The 14 T cell receptor beta chains in this list originate from one sample, sequenced in a study of cytomegalovirus exposure and HLA in healthy donors. The primer mix had 60 Vbeta and 13 Jbeta primers. The protocol was immunoSEQ multiplex PCR, while the TCRdb copy is restricted to in-frame clones and leaves out a portion. The sample shows 95,000 to 100,000 clones, roughly 76% of them seen only once. The sample consisted of PBMCs. Receptors were obtained from a human donor in good health.

This sequence joins TRBV10-3 and TRBJ1-2; 9 nucleotides align to TRBD1. Germline V gene data show CDR1 as ENHRY and CDR2 as SYGVKD. The ends lost 2 bases at V and 6 bases at J; junction bases unmatched: 4. The CDR3 has 14 residues. The CDR3 loop is CAISEPGQGNGYTF. The CDR3 DNA reads as TGTGCCATCAGTGAGCCCGGACAGGGGAATGGCTACACCTTC.

This chain joins TRBV13 and TRBJ2-1; D ambiguous. From germline, CDR1 is PRHDT and CDR2 FYEKMQ (reference sequence). The CDR3 has 14 residues. Trimming pared 5 bases from V and 5 bases from J, leaving 13 bases between. The CDR3 nucleotides read TGTGCCAGCAGCCCCCGCCAGTCCAACAATGAGCAGTTCTTC. It specifies CASSPRQSNNEQFF.

This clone has a handful of counts. This sequence joins TRBV2 and TRBJ2-2; 8 bases match TRBD1. Germline V gene data show CDR1 as SNHLY and CDR2 as FYNNEI. The V gene end was trimmed by 7 bases and the J gene end by 6 bases; junction bases not matched to a gene: 10. This CDR3 has 15 residues. CDR3 in amino acids: CASKRTRTGSGELFF. The CDR3 coding sequence is TGTGCCAGCAAACGAACCCGGACAGGGTCCGGGGAGCTGTTTTTT.

In regard to this clone: The sample contains more than one DNA sequence encoding this CDR3. The chain couples TRBV19 to TRBJ1-5; TRBD1 might be the D (6 bases). In germline, CDR1 is LNHDA, CDR2 SQIVND (reference sequence). Trimming cost V 5 bases and J 2 bases, with 10 bases left between them. This CDR3 comprises 14 residues. The CDR3 sequence: CASSLGGRNQPQHF. CDR3 DNA sequence: TGTGCCAGTAGTCTAGGGGGGCGCAATCAGCCCCAGCATTTT.

This clone was observed a few times. The chain carries TRBV7-7 and TRBJ1-4, with TRBD1 as a possible D gene (5 bases). This CDR3 region has 15 residues. Germline V gives CDR1 SSHAT, CDR2 FNYEAQ (reference sequence). Trimming shortened V by 3 bases and J by 7 bases, and 15 bases separated the two germline ends. The CDR3 region has the DNA TGTGCCAGCAGCTTTCAGGGAGCGGGGGTTGAAAAACTGTTTTTT. This sequence encodes CASSFQGAGVEKLFF.

The chain has TRBV6-1 and TRBJ1-6, with 9 bases matching TRBD1. The CDR3 spans 15 residues. CDR1 and CDR2 (germline): MNHNS, SASEGT. Losses at the gene ends were 4 bases for V and 6 bases for J; bases not matched to a gene: 4. CDR3 residues: CASSAQGASNSPLHF. CDR3 in DNA: TGTGCCAGCAGTGCACAGGGGGCCTCTAATTCACCCCTCCACTTT.

The chain links TRBV5-1 to TRBJ2-7; D perhaps matches TRBD1 (7 bases). The V and J ends lost 1 base and 3 bases respectively, with 14 bases between them. The CDR3 is 15 amino acids. In germline, CDR1 is SGHRS, CDR2 YFSETQ. CDR3 DNA sequence: TGCGCCAGCAGCTTGAGGTCCCAGGGGGGCTACGAGCAGTACTTC. It specifies CASSLRSQGGYEQYF.

This clone was counted between two and nine times. The chain uses TRBV7-9 and TRBJ1-5; D not resolved. V was pared by 5 bases and J by 6 bases, with 17 bases between. The CDR3 has 15 amino acids. Germline loops: CDR1 SEHNR, CDR2 FQNEAQ (reference sequence). DNA of the CDR3: TGTGCCAGCAGCCTACCTGGCGGTCCCGGTCAGCCCCAGCATTTT. This codes for CASSLPGGPGQPQHF.

The V gene is TRBV6-6, the J gene TRBJ1-1; D remains ambiguous. CDR3 length equals 11 residues. Germline assignment: CDR1 MNHNY and CDR2 SVGAGI (reference sequence). V was pared by 8 bases and J by 1 base, with 5 bases between. The CDR3: CASEGNTEAFF. The CDR3 region has the DNA TGTGCCAGCGAGGGGAACACTGAAGCTTTCTTT.

This chain connects TRBV6-1 to TRBJ2-7; 7 nucleotides agree with TRBD1. This CDR3 region has 13 residues. The junction had 2 bases not matched to a gene; V was cut back by 0 bases and J by 6 bases. The germline V gene has CDR1 MNHNS and CDR2 SASEGT. The DNA of the CDR3 is TGTGCCAGCAGTGAAGCCTACAGGGGCGAGCAGTACTTC. This encodes CASSEAYRGEQYF.

The J gene is TRBJ1-1, the V gene TRBV6-1; possibly TRBD1 for D (6 bases). Germline V gene sequence: CDR1 MNHNS, CDR2 SASEGT. This CDR3 spans 13 amino acids. Deletions cut 4 bases from V and 7 bases from J, with 13 bases between. The CDR3 sequence is CASSVRQVNEAFF. In DNA, the CDR3 is TGTGCCAGCAGTGTAAGACAGGTCAATGAAGCTTTCTTT.

V and J are TRBV7-2 and TRBJ2-2, with D tentatively TRBD1 (6 bases). Germline assignment: CDR1 SGHTA and CDR2 FQGNSA. V was shortened by 5 bases and J by 4 bases, with 14 bases between the two germline ends. The CDR3 runs to 15 residues. The CDR3, as DNA: TGTGCCAGCAGCATACGGACAGTAACCACCGGGGAGCTGTTTTTT. It is translated as CASSIRTVTTGELFF.

V usage is TRBV18 and J usage is TRBJ2-7; no clear D gene. The V gene's germline CDR1 is KGHSH and CDR2 LQKENI. Trimming removed 6 bases at V and 3 bases at J, with 12 bases between. The CDR3 loop spans 13 amino acids. CDR3 in amino acids: CASSLRGIYEQYF. The DNA of the CDR3 is TGTGCCAGCTCGCTACGAGGTATCTACGAGCAGTACTTC.

This rearrangement joins TRBV7-9 to TRBJ1-5; 9 positions match TRBD1. V shed 5 bases and J 1 base; nucleotides not matched to a gene: 3. The CDR3 spans 15 residues. Germline V gives CDR1 SEHNR, CDR2 FQNEAQ (reference sequence). The CDR3 spells CASSPGTGSNQPQHF. In DNA, the CDR3 is TGTGCCAGCAGCCCAGGGACAGGGAGCAATCAGCCCCAGCATTTT. Drawing the rest from reference TRBV7-9 and TRBJ1-5, the complete variable domain is DTGVSQNPRHKITKRGQNVTFRCDPISEHNRLYWYRQTLGQGPEFLTYFQNEAQLEKSRLLSDRFSAERPKGSFSTLEIQRTEQGDSAMYLCASSPGTGSNQPQHFGDGTRLSIL.